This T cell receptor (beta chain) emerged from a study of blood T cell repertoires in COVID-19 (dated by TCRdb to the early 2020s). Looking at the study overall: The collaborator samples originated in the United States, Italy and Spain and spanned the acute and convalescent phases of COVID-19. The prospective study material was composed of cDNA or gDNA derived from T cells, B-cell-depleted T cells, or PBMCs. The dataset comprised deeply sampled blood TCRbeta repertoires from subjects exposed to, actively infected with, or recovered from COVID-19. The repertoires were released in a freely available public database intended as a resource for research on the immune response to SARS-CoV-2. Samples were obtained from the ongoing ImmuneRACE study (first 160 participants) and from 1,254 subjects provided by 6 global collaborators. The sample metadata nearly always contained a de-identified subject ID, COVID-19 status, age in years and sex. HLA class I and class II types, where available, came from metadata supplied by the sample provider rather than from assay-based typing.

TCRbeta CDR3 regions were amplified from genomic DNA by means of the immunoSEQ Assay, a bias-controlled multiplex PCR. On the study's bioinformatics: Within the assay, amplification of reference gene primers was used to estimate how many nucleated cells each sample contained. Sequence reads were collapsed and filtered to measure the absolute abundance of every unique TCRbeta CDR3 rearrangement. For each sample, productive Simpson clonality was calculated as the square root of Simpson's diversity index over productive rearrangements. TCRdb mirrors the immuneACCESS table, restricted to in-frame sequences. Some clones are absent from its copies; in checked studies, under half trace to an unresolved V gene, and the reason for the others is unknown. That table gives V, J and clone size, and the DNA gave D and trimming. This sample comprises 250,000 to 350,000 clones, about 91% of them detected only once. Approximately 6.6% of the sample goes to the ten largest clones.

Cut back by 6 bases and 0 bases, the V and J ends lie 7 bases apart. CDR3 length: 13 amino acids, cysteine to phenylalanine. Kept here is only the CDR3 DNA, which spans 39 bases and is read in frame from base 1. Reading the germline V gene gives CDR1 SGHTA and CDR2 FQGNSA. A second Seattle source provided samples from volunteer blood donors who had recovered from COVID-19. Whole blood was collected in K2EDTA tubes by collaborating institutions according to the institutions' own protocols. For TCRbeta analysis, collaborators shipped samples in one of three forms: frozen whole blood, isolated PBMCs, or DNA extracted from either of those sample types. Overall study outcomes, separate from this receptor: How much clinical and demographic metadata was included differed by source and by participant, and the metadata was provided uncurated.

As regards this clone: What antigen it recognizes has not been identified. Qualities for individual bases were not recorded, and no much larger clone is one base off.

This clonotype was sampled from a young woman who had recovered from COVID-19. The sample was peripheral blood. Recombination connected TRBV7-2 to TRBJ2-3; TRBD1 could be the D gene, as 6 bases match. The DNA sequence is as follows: TGTGCCAGCAGGGGGGCTAGCACAGATACGCAGTATTTT. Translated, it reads CASRGASTDTQYF.